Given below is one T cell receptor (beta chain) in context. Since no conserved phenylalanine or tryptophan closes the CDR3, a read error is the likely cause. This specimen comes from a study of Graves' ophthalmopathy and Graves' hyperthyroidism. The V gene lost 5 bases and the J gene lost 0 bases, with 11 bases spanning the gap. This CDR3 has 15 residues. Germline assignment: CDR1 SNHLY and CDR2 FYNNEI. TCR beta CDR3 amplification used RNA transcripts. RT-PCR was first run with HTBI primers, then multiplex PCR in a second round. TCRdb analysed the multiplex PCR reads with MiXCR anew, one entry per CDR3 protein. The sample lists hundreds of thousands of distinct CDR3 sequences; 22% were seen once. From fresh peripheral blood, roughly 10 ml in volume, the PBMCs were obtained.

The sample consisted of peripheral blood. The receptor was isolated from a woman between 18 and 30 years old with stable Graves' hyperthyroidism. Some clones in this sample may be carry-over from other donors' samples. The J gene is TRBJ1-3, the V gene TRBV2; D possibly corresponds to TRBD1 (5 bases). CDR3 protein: CASSTGRFSGNTIYS. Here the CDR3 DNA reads TGTGCCAGCAGTACAGGACGGTTCTCTGGAAACACCATATATTCT.